This is a list of T cell receptor beta chains from one sample in a study of metastatic and nonmetastatic thyroid tumors. TCRdb re-called the PCR reads via MiXCR. The data hold under 25,000 clones, with approximately 13% observed a single time. What was sequenced was blood. The origin of the receptors is a female donor with papillary thyroid cancer or a benign thyroid nodule (not recorded which). Some clones in this sample may be carry-over from other donors' samples. Each CDR3 is given with its conserved first and last residue. A D gene is named only where the DNA matches it firmly.

v_gene: TRBV20-1; d_gene: NA; CDR3aa: CSASTTGLGYTF
v_gene: TRBV6-1; d_gene: NA; CDR3aa: CASSERAPTDTQYF
v_gene: TRBV5-1; d_gene: TRBD2; CDR3aa: CASSLAGPLAGEGTGELFF
v_gene: TRBV6-4; d_gene: TRBD1; CDR3aa: CASSTGVYYGYTF
v_gene: TRBV6-1; d_gene: NA; CDR3aa: CASSPGRYGYTF
v_gene: TRBV6-1; d_gene: NA; CDR3aa: CASGQLRGYEQYF
v_gene: TRBV6-1; d_gene: TRBD1; CDR3aa: CASTGGDSNQPQHF
v_gene: TRBV12-3/TRBV12-4; d_gene: NA; CDR3aa: CASSRRGSYNEQFF
v_gene: TRBV28; d_gene: TRBD2; CDR3aa: CASSQSGAVQETQYF
v_gene: TRBV27; d_gene: TRBD1; CDR3aa: CASSYRTGSEQYF
v_gene: TRBV20-1; d_gene: NA; CDR3aa: CSAETGDSGNTIYF
v_gene: TRBV4-1; d_gene: NA; CDR3aa: CASSQEWFQDSNQPQHF
v_gene: TRBV11-3; d_gene: NA; CDR3aa: CASSLGGNSPLHF
v_gene: TRBV12-3/TRBV12-4; d_gene: NA; CDR3aa: CASSLTGPNTEAFF
v_gene: TRBV2; d_gene: TRBD2; CDR3aa: CASSAPSGTYEQYF
v_gene: TRBV27; d_gene: NA; CDR3aa: CASSPSSSSNQPQHF
v_gene: TRBV18; d_gene: TRBD1; CDR3aa: CASSTGQGIANEKLFF
v_gene: TRBV18; d_gene: NA; CDR3aa: CASSPIEVVNTEAFF
v_gene: TRBV9; d_gene: NA; CDR3aa: CASSHNGFGANVLTF
v_gene: TRBV3-1; d_gene: NA; CDR3aa: CASSQDRGPDSEQYF
v_gene: TRBV11-2; d_gene: TRBD1; CDR3aa: CASSPEQGARSDTQYF
v_gene: TRBV20-1; d_gene: TRBD2; CDR3aa: CSAGRASGPNEQFF
v_gene: TRBV20-1; d_gene: TRBD1; CDR3aa: CSTDRGNSYEQYF
v_gene: TRBV11-2; d_gene: NA; CDR3aa: CASSLGGVRNEQFF
v_gene: TRBV3-1; d_gene: NA; CDR3aa: CASSQDRSYGYTF
v_gene: TRBV5-4; d_gene: TRBD2; CDR3aa: CASSLAAGGGSEQYF
v_gene: TRBV7-6; d_gene: NA; CDR3aa: CASSLDIVNTEAFF
v_gene: TRBV12-3/TRBV12-4; d_gene: TRBD2; CDR3aa: CASSLREESSYNEQFF
v_gene: TRBV6-1; d_gene: NA; CDR3aa: CASSEDQRSVYEQYF
v_gene: TRBV12-3/TRBV12-4; d_gene: TRBD2; CDR3aa: CASSAGVGFAGTDTQYF
v_gene: TRBV24-1; d_gene: TRBD2; CDR3aa: CATSVTGTSGRARGEQFF
v_gene: TRBV2; d_gene: TRBD2; CDR3aa: CASSVTSATNTDTQYF
v_gene: TRBV7-2; d_gene: NA; CDR3aa: CASSPGGRVSPLHF
v_gene: TRBV28; d_gene: NA; CDR3aa: CASIDPGGGNTIYF
v_gene: TRBV3-1; d_gene: NA; CDR3aa: CASSQDMVNQPQHF
v_gene: TRBV5-1; d_gene: TRBD2; CDR3aa: CASSDTSGFTYEQYF
v_gene: TRBV15; d_gene: NA; CDR3aa: CATSLDSLTYNEQFF
v_gene: TRBV2; d_gene: NA; CDR3aa: CASSVDSSSYNEQFF
v_gene: TRBV7-8; d_gene: TRBD2; CDR3aa: CATAPLAGLTSTDTQYF
v_gene: TRBV27; d_gene: NA; CDR3aa: CASSLNWFSSGFTLHF
v_gene: TRBV20-1; d_gene: NA; CDR3aa: CSAGVAGGPNTGELFF
v_gene: TRBV12-3/TRBV12-4; d_gene: NA; CDR3aa: CASSRDKNSNQPQHF
v_gene: TRBV20-1; d_gene: NA; CDR3aa: CSARDPGIGDTQYF
v_gene: TRBV5-6; d_gene: NA; CDR3aa: CASSSWLIDEKLFF
v_gene: TRBV20-1; d_gene: TRBD1; CDR3aa: CSARDWTGGAGQFF
v_gene: TRBV24-1; d_gene: TRBD1; CDR3aa: CATSDQGQGNYGYTF
v_gene: TRBV30; d_gene: TRBD2; CDR3aa: CAWSGLAGDVYEQYF
v_gene: TRBV18; d_gene: TRBD1; CDR3aa: CASSPPTGGWAGELFF
v_gene: TRBV6-5; d_gene: TRBD2; CDR3aa: CASITTGTSGRAGEQYF